The clone carrying this T cell receptor beta chain is a singleton in its sample. Germline-derived CDR1 and CDR2 are MNHNS and SASEGT. This CDR3 comprises 15 residues. Deletions cut 6 bases from V and 3 bases from J, with 16 bases between. The repertoire was sequenced with immunoSEQ multiplex PCR; TCRdb's copy has only in-frame clones and lacks some. The sample includes 60,000 or so clones, just under 95% of them seen just once. The sample belongs to a study of T cell changes during pregnancy in multiple sclerosis. The source material was CD4+ T cells from peripheral blood mononuclear cells, sampled before pregnancy. This chain joins TRBV6-1 and TRBJ2-3; TRBD1 might be the D (6 bases). The TCR was taken from a female donor with multiple sclerosis, enrolled in a pregnancy study. For the CDR3, the DNA is TGTGCCAGCAGGACAGGAAGGGGTGGTACAGATACGCAGTATTTT. Protein sequence: CASRTGRGGTDTQYF.